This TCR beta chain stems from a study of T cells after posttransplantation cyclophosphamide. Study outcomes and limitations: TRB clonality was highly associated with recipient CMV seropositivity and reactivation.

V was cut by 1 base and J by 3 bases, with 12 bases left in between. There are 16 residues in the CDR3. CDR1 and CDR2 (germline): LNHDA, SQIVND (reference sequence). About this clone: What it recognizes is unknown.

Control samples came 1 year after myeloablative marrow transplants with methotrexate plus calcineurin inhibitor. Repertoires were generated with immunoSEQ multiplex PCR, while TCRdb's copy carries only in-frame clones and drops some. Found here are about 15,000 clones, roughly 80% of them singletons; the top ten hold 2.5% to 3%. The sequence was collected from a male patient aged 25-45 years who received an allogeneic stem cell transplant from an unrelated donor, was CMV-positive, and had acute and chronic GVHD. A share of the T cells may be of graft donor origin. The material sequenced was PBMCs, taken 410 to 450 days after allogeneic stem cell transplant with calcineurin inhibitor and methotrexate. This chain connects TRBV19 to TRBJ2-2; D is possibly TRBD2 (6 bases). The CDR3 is CASSIVGGKDTGELFF. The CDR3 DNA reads TGTGCCAGTAGTATAGTAGGCGGGAAGGACACCGGGGAGCTGTTTTTT.